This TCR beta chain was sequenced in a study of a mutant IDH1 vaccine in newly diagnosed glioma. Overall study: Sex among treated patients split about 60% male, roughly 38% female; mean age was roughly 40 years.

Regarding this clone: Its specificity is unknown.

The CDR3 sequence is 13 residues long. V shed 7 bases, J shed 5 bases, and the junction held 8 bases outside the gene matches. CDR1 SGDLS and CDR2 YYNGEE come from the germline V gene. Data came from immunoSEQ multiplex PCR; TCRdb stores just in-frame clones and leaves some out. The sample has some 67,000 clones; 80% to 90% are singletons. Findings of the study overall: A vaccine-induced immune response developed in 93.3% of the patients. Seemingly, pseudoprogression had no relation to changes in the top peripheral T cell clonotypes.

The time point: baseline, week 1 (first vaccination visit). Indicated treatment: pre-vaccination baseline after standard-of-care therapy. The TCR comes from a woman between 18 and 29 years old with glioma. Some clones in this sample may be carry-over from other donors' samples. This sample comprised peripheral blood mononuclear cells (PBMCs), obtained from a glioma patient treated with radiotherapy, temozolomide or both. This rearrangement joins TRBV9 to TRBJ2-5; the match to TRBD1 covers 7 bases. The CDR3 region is CASSRGGLETQYF. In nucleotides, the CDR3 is TGTGCCAGCTCCCGAGGGGGCTTGGAGACCCAGTACTTC. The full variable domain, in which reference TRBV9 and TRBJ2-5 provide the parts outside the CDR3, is DSGVTQTPKHLITATGQRVTLRCSPRSGDLSVYWYQQSLDQGLQFLIQYYNGEERAKGNILERFSAQQFPDLHSELNLSSLELGDSALYFCASSRGGLETQYFGPGTRLLVL.